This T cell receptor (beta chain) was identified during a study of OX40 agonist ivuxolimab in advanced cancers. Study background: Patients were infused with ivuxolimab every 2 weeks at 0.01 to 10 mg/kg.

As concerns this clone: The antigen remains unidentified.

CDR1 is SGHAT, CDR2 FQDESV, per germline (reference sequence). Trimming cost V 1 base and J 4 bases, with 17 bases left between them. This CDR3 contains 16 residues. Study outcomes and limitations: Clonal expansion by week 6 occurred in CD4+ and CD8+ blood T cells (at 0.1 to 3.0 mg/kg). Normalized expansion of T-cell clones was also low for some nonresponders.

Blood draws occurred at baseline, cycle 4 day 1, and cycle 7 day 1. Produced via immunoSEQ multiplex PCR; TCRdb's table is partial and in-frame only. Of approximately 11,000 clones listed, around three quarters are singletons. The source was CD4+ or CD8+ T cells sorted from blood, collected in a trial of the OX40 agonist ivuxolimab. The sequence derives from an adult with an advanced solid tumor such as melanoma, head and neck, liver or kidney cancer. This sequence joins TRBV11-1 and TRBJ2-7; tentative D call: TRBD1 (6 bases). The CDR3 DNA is TGTGCCAGCAGCTTAGATCCAGCAGGGGTTCCTTACGAGCAGTACTTC. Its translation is CASSLDPAGVPYEQYF.